This T cell receptor (beta chain) was obtained from a study of T cell repertoires in cytomegalovirus infection. About the research overall: HLA-C-restricted CMV epitopes, recently identified, and well-studied HLA-B-restricted ones were used by the study. Findings of the study overall: CMV-specific TCR beta clonotypes restricted by HLA-C dominated the ex vivo response.

Concerning this clonotype itself: The antigen is undetermined.

CDR3 length: 15 residues. V was pared by 3 bases and J by 6 bases, with 5 bases of the junction left unmatched. CDR1 is SGHVS, CDR2 FNYEAQ, per germline. TCRdb re-called the reads with MiXCR, one entry per CDR3 protein. The table includes approximately 590,000 distinct CDR3 sequences, just under 40% detected once. The TCR was taken from a human donor in good health (CMV status not recorded). Some clones in this sample may be carry-over from other donors' samples. The chain couples TRBV7-6 to TRBJ2-2, with TRBD1 identical over 9 bases. Here the sequenced sample was cultured PBMCs, taken from culture after CMV antigen stimulation. The CDR3, as DNA: TGTGCCAGCAGCTTGGACAGGGGTATTTCCGGGGAGCTGTTTTTT. Translating gives CASSLDRGISGELFF. Together with reference TRBV7-6 and TRBJ2-2, the CDR3 gives the full variable domain: GAGVSQSPRYKVTKRGQDVALRCDPISGHVSLYWYRQALGQGPEFLTYFNYEAQQDKSGLPNDRFSAERPEGSISTLTIQRTEQRDSAMYRCASSLDRGISGELFFGEGSRLTVL.